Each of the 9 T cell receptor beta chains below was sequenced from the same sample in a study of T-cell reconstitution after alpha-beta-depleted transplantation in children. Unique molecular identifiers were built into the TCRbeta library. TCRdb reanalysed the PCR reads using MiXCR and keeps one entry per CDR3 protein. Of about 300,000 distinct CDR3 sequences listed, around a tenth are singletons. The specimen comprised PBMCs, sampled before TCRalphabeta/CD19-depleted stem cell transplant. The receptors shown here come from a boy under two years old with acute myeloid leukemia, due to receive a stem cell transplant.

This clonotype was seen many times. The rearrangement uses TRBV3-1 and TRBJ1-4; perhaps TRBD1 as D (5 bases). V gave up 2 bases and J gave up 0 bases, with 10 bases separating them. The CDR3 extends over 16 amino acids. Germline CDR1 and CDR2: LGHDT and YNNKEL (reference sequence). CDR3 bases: TGTGCCAGCAGCCAACCAATGGGGGCAACTAATGAAAAACTGTTTTTT. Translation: CASSQPMGATNEKLFF.

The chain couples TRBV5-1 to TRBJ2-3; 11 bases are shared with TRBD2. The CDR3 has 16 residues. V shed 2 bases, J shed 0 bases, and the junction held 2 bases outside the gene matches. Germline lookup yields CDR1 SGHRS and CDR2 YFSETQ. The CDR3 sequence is CASSFRTSGSTDTQYF. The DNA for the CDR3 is TGCGCCAGCAGCTTCCGGACTAGCGGGAGCACAGATACGCAGTATTTT.

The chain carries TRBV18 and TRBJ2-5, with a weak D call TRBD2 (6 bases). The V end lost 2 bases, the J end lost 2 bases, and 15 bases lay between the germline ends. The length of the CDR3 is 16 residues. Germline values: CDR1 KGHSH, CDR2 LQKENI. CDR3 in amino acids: CASSPSRRGGQETQYF. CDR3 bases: TGTGCCAGCTCACCATCCCGGCGGGGTGGGCAAGAGACCCAGTACTTC.

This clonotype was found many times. CDR3 bases: TGTGCCAGCAGCTTGATGGGATCAGGAGAACTCAACTATGGCTACACCTTC. This translates into CASSLMGSGELNYGYTF. The V gene is TRBV5-5, the J gene TRBJ1-2; D is ambiguous. CDR1 SGHKS and CDR2 YYEKEE come from the germline V gene (reference sequence). V lost 1 base, J lost 2 bases, and 18 bases lay in between. This CDR3 has 17 amino acids.

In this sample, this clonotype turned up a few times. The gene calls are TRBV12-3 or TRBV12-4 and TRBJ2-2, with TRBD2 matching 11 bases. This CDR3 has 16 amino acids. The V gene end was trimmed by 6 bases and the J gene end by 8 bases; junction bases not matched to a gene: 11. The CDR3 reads CASRPLAGGPAGELFF. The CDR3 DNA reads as TGTGCCAGCAGGCCATTAGCGGGGGGGCCCGCAGGGGAGCTGTTTTTT.

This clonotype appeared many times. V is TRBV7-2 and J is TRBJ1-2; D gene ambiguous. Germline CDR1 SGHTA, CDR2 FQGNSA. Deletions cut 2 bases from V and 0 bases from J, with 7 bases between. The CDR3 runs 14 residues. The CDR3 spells CASSLYSTNYGYTF. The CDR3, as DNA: TGTGCCAGCAGCTTATACAGCACTAACTATGGCTACACCTTC.

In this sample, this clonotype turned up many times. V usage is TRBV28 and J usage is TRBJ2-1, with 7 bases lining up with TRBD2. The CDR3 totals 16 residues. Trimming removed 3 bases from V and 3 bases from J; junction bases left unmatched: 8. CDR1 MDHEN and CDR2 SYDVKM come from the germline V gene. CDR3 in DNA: TGTGCCAGCAGTTTGACTTCTAGCGGATACTACAATGAGCAGTTCTTC. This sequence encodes CASSLTSSGYYNEQFF.

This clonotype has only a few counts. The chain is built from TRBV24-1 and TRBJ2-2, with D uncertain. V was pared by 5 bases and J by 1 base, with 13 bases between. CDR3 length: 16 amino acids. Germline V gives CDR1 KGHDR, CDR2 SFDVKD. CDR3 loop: CATSAAGRRNTGELFF. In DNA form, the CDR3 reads TGTGCCACCAGTGCTGCTGGACGCAGGAACACCGGGGAGCTGTTTTTT.

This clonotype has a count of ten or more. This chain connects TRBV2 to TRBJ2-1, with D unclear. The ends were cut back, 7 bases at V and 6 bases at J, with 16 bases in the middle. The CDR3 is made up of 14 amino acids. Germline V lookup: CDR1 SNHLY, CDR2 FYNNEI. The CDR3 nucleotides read TGTGCCAGCACCCCAAGTAGGGTTACCAATGAGCAGTTCTTC. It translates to CASTPSRVTNEQFF. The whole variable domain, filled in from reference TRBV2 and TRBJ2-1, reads EPEVTQTPSHQVTQMGQEVILRCVPISNHLYFYWYRQILGQKVEFLVSFYNNEISEKSEIFDDQFSVERPDGSNFTLKIRSTKLEDSAMYFCASTPSRVTNEQFFGPGTRLTVL.